Shown below are 25 T cell receptor beta chains from a single sample sequenced in a study of cytomegalovirus exposure and HLA in healthy donors (dated by TCRdb to between 2016 and 2019). The library came from the immunoSEQ multiplex PCR assay. For the multiplex PCR, a mixture combining 60 forward primers for TCR Vbeta segments and 13 reverse primers for TCR Jbeta segments was used. What TCRdb holds here is the immuneACCESS table cut down to in-frame rearrangements. Part of the clones is not present; checked against another copy, under half of the missing clones reflect an unresolved V gene, and the others are unexplained. For this sample there are 110,000 to 150,000 clones; roughly three quarters appear just once. Approximately 4.9% of the sample is held by the ten biggest clonotypes. The sequencing sample was made of PBMCs. All receptors derive from a woman in her forties or fifties in good health and CMV-seronegative.

The gene calls are TRBV27 and TRBJ2-1; tentatively, D is TRBD2 (5 bases). This CDR3 spans 14 amino acids. Per germline, CDR1 MNHEY and CDR2 SMNVEV (reference sequence). V shed 2 bases and J shed 8 bases, with 13 bases lying between them. The CDR3 is CASSLARRGDEQFF. CDR3 nucleotide sequence: TGTGCCAGCAGTTTAGCCCGTCGGGGTGATGAGCAGTTCTTC.

The chain couples TRBV11-2 to TRBJ1-2; D call uncertain. The CDR3 loop spans 11 amino acids. V dropped 5 bases and J dropped 13 bases, with 14 bases sitting between them. The germline V gene has CDR1 SGHAT and CDR2 FQNNGV. The CDR3 loop is CASSTYETFTF. The CDR3 bases are TGTGCCAGCAGCACCTATGAAACGTTCACCTTC. The variable domain in full, with the rest retrieved from reference TRBV11-2 and TRBJ1-2, is EAGVAQSPRYKIIEKRQSVAFWCNPISGHATLYWYQQILGQGPKLLIQFQNNGVVDDSQLPKDRFSAERLKGVDSTLKIQPAKLEDSAVYLCASSTYETFTFGSGTRLTVV.

This chain uses TRBV9 with TRBJ1-2, with 10 bases aligning to TRBD1. The V and J ends lost 4 bases and 7 bases, in that order; junction bases with no gene match: 7. This CDR3 region has 14 residues. Germline V gene lookup returns CDR1 SGDLS and CDR2 YYNGEE. CDR3 amino acids: CASSPTGGEGGYTF. The DNA for the CDR3 is TGTGCCAGCAGCCCGACAGGGGGCGAAGGTGGCTACACCTTC.

This rearrangement joins TRBV13 to TRBJ1-2; 8 bases agree with TRBD1. The J segment lost 6 bases and the V segment lost 5 bases, leaving 8 bases of the junction unmatched. CDR1 is PRHDT and CDR2 is FYEKMQ in the germline V gene (reference sequence). The CDR3 has 14 amino acids. The CDR3 DNA sequence: TGTGCCAGCAGCCCCCACAGGGGGTCGGATGGCTACACCTTC. This codes for CASSPHRGSDGYTF.

The rearrangement joins TRBV11-3 to TRBJ2-1; TRBD2 matches at 8 bases. Trimming removed 0 bases from V and 9 bases from J; junction bases left unmatched: 7. This CDR3 spans 15 amino acids. The germline V gene has CDR1 SGHNT and CDR2 YENEEA. The CDR3 bases are TGTGCCAGCAGCTTAGAAGGAGCGGGGGTCGCTGAGCAGTTCTTC. Amino acid sequence: CASSLEGAGVAEQFF.

The V and J genes are TRBV5-1 and TRBJ1-4, with 9 bases lining up with TRBD1. Germline V gene sequence: CDR1 SGHRS, CDR2 YFSETQ. V dropped 4 bases and J dropped 6; count of bases not matched to a gene: 7. The CDR3 covers 15 residues. CDR3 in amino acids: CASSRTGAGDEKLFF. CDR3 sequence (DNA): TGCGCCAGCAGCAGGACAGGGGCGGGTGATGAAAAACTGTTTTTT.

The chain uses TRBV19 and TRBJ1-2, with 8 nucleotides matching TRBD1. Looked up from germline, CDR1 is LNHDA and CDR2 is SQIVND (reference sequence). The CDR3 length is 15 residues. Trimming at V came to 3 bases and at J to 6 bases, leaving 9 bases not matched to a gene. The CDR3 DNA reads as TGTGCCAGTAGTATTCTCGGACAGGGCTATGATGGCTACACCTTC. Its protein product is CASSILGQGYDGYTF. Full variable domain (missing parts from reference TRBV19 and TRBJ1-2): DGGITQSPKYLFRKEGQNVTLSCEQNLNHDAMYWYRQDPGQGLRLIYYSQIVNDFQKGDIAEGYSVSREKKESFPLTVTSAQKNPTAFYLCASSILGQGYDGYTFGSGTRLTVV.

The chain carries TRBV2 and TRBJ1-2; D might be TRBD1 (5 bases). This CDR3 contains 13 residues. V was clipped by 6 bases and J by 6 bases, with 14 bases between them. Per the germline V gene, CDR1 is SNHLY and CDR2 is FYNNEI. The CDR3 nucleotides read TGTGCCAGCAGGGATGGAGCGGGGGATGGCTACACCTTC. Encoded protein: CASRDGAGDGYTF.

The chain joins TRBV25-1 to TRBJ1-4; the match to TRBD1 covers 7 bases. The CDR3 extends over 15 amino acids. The germline V gene has CDR1 MGHDK and CDR2 SYGVNS. The V segment lost 4 bases and the J segment 0 bases; nucleotides outside the gene matches: 2. CDR3 amino acids: CASSGGQATNEKLFF. CDR3 sequence (DNA): TGTGCCAGCAGTGGAGGACAGGCAACTAATGAAAAACTGTTTTTT.

A word on this clone: A far bigger clonotype differs at one base, so this is likely a read error. Other DNA sequences from this sample encode an identical CDR3 as well. The chain combines TRBV4-1 with TRBJ2-3; D possibly corresponds to TRBD2 (5 bases). The CDR3 has 15 residues. Per the germline V gene, CDR1 is MGHRA and CDR2 is YSYEKL. V shed 0 bases and J shed 4 bases, with 11 bases lying between them. CDR3 sequence: CASSQDRDSADTQYF. The DNA for the CDR3 is TGCGCCAGCAGCCAAGATCGGGATAGCGCAGATACGCAGTATTTT.

This clone was picked up a small number of times. The chain carries TRBV7-8 and TRBJ2-5; D may be TRBD2 (5 bases). Trimming pared 1 base from V and 5 bases from J, leaving 11 bases between. Germline-derived CDR1 and CDR2 are SGHVS and FQNEAQ. The CDR3 sequence is 14 residues long. CDR3 amino acids: CASSLGSGMETQYF. CDR3 nucleotides: TGTGCCAGCAGCTTAGGCTCGGGGATGGAGACCCAGTACTTC.

The V gene is TRBV11-2, the J gene TRBJ1-2; the D is unclear. The ends were cut back, 1 base at V and 3 bases at J, with 6 bases in the middle. Looked up from germline, CDR1 is SGHAT and CDR2 is FQNNGV. This CDR3 region has 13 residues. The CDR3 region has the DNA TGTGCCAGCAGCTTAGCGGGAGACTATGGCTACACCTTC. Translating gives CASSLAGDYGYTF.

The V call is TRBV30, the J call TRBJ2-3, with TRBD2 identical over 11 bases. The CDR3 consists of 16 residues. Unmatched junction bases numbered 6, after V lost 2 bases and J lost 2 bases. CDR1 is GTSNPN, CDR2 SVGIG, per germline (reference sequence). CDR3 protein: CAWSRRLAGNTDTQYF. CDR3 sequence (DNA): TGTGCCTGGAGTAGGAGACTAGCGGGGAACACAGATACGCAGTATTTT.

The V and J genes are TRBV2 and TRBJ1-2; 10 nucleotides line up with TRBD1. Germline V gene data show CDR1 as SNHLY and CDR2 as FYNNEI. J gave up 4 bases and V 6 bases, and 8 bases lay outside the gene matches. The CDR3 has 15 residues. The CDR3 reads CASSPDRGRIYGYTF. In DNA, the CDR3 is TGTGCCAGCAGCCCCGACAGGGGGCGAATCTATGGCTACACCTTC.

V usage is TRBV4-1 and J usage is TRBJ2-7, with 7 bases aligning to TRBD2. The CDR3 has 14 residues. The V gene end was trimmed by 0 bases and the J gene end by 5 bases; junction bases not matched to a gene: 4. The germline V gene encodes CDR1 MGHRA and CDR2 YSYEKL. CDR3 loop: CASSQELAPNEQYF. DNA of the CDR3: TGCGCCAGCAGCCAAGAACTAGCGCCCAACGAGCAGTACTTC.

The chain joins TRBV19 to TRBJ2-7, with 10 bases lining up with TRBD1. The germline V gene encodes CDR1 LNHDA and CDR2 SQIVND (reference sequence). The ends lost 3 bases at V and 7 bases at J; junction bases unmatched: 12. This CDR3 comprises 16 residues. The CDR3 DNA sequence: TGTGCCAGTAGTATGGGGACAGGGGCCGTTTTTGGTGAGCAGTACTTC. Its translation is CASSMGTGAVFGEQYF.

The CDR3: CASSLWGQGEGNYGYTF. DNA of the CDR3: TGTGCCAGCAGCCTCTGGGGACAGGGGGAAGGCAACTATGGCTACACCTTC. The chain links TRBV4-2 to TRBJ1-2; 11 bases agree with TRBD1. Germline CDR1 is LGHNA and CDR2 is YNFKEQ. The CDR3 consists of 17 residues. The ends lost 4 bases at V and 2 bases at J; junction bases unmatched: 9.

This rearrangement joins TRBV19 to TRBJ1-1; 7 bases are shared with TRBD1. Trimming cost V 7 bases and J 0 bases; bases outside gene matches: 11. Looked up from germline, CDR1 is LNHDA and CDR2 is SQIVND (reference sequence). CDR3 size: 16 residues. The CDR3 DNA is TGTGCCAGTACGAAGGGGGCGCAGACCCTGAACACTGAAGCTTTCTTT. It yields the protein CASTKGAQTLNTEAFF.

This clone was found once. This chain joins TRBV12-5 and TRBJ1-1; D gene ambiguous. There are 16 residues in the CDR3. Germline V lookup: CDR1 LGHNT, CDR2 FRNRAP. The V end lost 0 bases, the J end lost 3 bases, and 14 bases lay between the germline ends. The CDR3 nucleotides are TGTGCTAGTGGTTTGGTTACCGGGCGGGCCGACACTGAAGCTTTCTTT. The encoded protein is CASGLVTGRADTEAFF.

The CDR3 DNA reads TGCGCCAGCAGCTTGGCCAATTTGCGGGGTCATGAGCAGTTCTTC. Its translation is CASSLANLRGHEQFF. V gene TRBV5-1 combines with J gene TRBJ2-1; D perhaps matches TRBD2 (6 bases). Germline V CDR1 and CDR2: SGHRS, YFSETQ. The V end lost 0 bases, the J end lost 8 bases, and 15 bases lay between the germline ends. CDR3 length: 15 residues.

V usage is TRBV10-1 and J usage is TRBJ2-6; no clear D gene. Germline loops: CDR1 WNHNN, CDR2 SYGVQD (reference sequence). The CDR3 covers 16 residues. With 0 bases removed from V and 5 bases from J, the gap between germline ends came to 11 bases. The CDR3 region has the DNA TGCGCCAGCAGTGAGTCGCATACAGTGTGGGCCAACGTCCTGACTTTC. Translated, it gives CASSESHTVWANVLTF.

The chain employs TRBV29-1 and TRBJ2-7; D may be TRBD1 (6 bases). V was shortened by 7 bases and J by 5 bases, with 12 bases between the two germline ends. The germline V gene encodes CDR1 SQVTM and CDR2 ANQGSEA. The CDR3 runs to 11 residues. CDR3 loop: CSEKTGDEQYF. CDR3 DNA: TGCAGCGAGAAGACAGGCGACGAGCAGTACTTC.

The V call is TRBV7-6, the J call TRBJ2-3; 8 bases are a match to TRBD2. This CDR3 spans 16 amino acids. CDR1 and CDR2 (germline): SGHVS, FNYEAQ. V dropped 4 bases and J dropped 5; count of bases not matched to a gene: 11. The CDR3 protein is CASSSLSGAVGDTQYF. CDR3 nucleotides: TGTGCCAGCAGCTCGCTTAGCGGGGCGGTGGGAGATACGCAGTATTTT.

This chain uses TRBV5-5 with TRBJ1-1; TRBD1 might be the D (5 bases). The germline V gene encodes CDR1 SGHKS and CDR2 YYEKEE (reference sequence). The CDR3 runs 15 residues. V was trimmed by 4 bases and J by 5 bases, leaving 18 bases between them. This chain's CDR3 is CASSRGGSGKTEAFF. CDR3 nucleotides: TGTGCCAGCAGCCGGGGGGGGAGCGGGAAAACTGAAGCTTTCTTT.

A remark on this clone: The same CDR3 arises from other DNA sequences in this sample as well. The rearrangement joins TRBV6-1 to TRBJ2-5; D may be TRBD1 (6 bases). The CDR3 totals 14 residues. Germline CDR1 is MNHNS and CDR2 is SASEGT. V lost 2 bases, J lost 4 bases, and 11 bases lay in between. CDR3: CASSESGGRETQYF. For the CDR3, the DNA is TGTGCCAGCAGTGAAAGTGGGGGCCGAGAGACCCAGTACTTC.